These T cell receptor beta chains were read from a single sample in a study of T cells after yellow fever vaccination. TCRdb independently ran MiXCR on the 5' RACE reads; one entry per CDR3 protein. Of about 320,000 distinct CDR3 sequences in the sample, approximately 4.5% were seen once. The sample consisted of PBMCs, taken 15 days after the yellow fever booster vaccination. The receptors come from a man younger than 35 who received the YFV17D yellow fever vaccine. Both conserved end residues are part of each CDR3. A D gene is named only where the DNA matches it firmly. The size field is filled for only some rows; it gives once, few, many or a size class.

V gene	clone size	J gene	D gene	CDR3 protein	CDR3 DNA
TRBV7-9	many	TRBJ2-1	-	CASSLRSQKNNEQFF	TGTGCCAGCAGCTTAAGAAGCCAGAAGAACAATGAGCAGTTCTTC
TRBV3-1	few	TRBJ2-1	TRBD2	CASSQGDSGGAHLF	TGTGCCAGCAGCCAAGGTGACAGCGGGGGGGCCCACCTTTTC
TRBV6-4	many	TRBJ2-5	TRBD2	CASSEQAGGQETQYF	TGTGCCAGCAGTGAGCAAGCGGGGGGGCAAGAGACCCAGTACTTC
TRBV20-1	many	TRBJ2-1	TRBD2	CSARDPLAGSYNEQFF	TGCAGTGCTAGAGATCCCCTAGCGGGGAGTTACAATGAGCAGTTCTTC
TRBV7-2	many	TRBJ2-1	-	CASSLRRGTYNEQFF	TGTGCCAGCAGCTTAAGACGGGGGACCTACAATGAGCAGTTCTTC
TRBV12-3/TRBV12-4	few	TRBJ2-7	-	CASSFVPGEQYF	TGTGCCAGCAGTTTTGTCCCTGGCGAGCAGTACTTC
TRBV29-1	few	TRBJ2-5	-	CSVGHLGGETQYF	TGCAGCGTTGGACATCTGGGGGGAGAGACCCAGTACTTC
TRBV28	-	TRBJ1-4	-	CASSWGVGLEKLFF	TGTGCCAGCAGTTGGGGGGTGGGGTTGGAAAAACTGTTTTTT
TRBV27	few	TRBJ1-2	TRBD1	CASSPGPDRGLGGYTF	TGTGCCAGCAGTCCGGGTCCGGACAGGGGCCTAGGTGGCTACACCTTC
TRBV7-9	many	TRBJ1-6	-	CACSGTGRYSPLHF	TGTGCCTGCTCGGGGACGGGCCGATATTCACCCCTCCACTTT
TRBV3-1	few	TRBJ1-6	-	CASTPQGANHSPLHF	TGTGCCAGCACCCCGCAGGGCGCCAACCATTCACCCCTCCACTTT
TRBV6-6	few	TRBJ1-1	-	CASSYSTLASTEAFF	TGTGCCAGCAGTTACTCGACGCTAGCCTCCACTGAAGCTTTCTTT
TRBV5-1	-	TRBJ2-1	TRBD2	CASSFNPRGGILNEQFF	TGCGCCAGCAGTTTCAACCCCCGGGGGGGAATACTCAATGAGCAGTTCTTC
TRBV25-1	few	TRBJ2-1	-	CASSEWGTGSDNEQFF	TGTGCCAGCAGTGAATGGGGGACTGGATCCGACAATGAGCAGTTCTTC
TRBV18	once	TRBJ2-5	TRBD1	CASSPLGQGETQYF	TGTGCCAGCTCACCCCTAGGACAGGGAGAGACCCAGTACTTC
TRBV7-2	many	TRBJ2-3	-	CASSLMSGGDTQYF	TGTGCCAGCAGCTTAATGTCGGGTGGCGATACGCAGTATTTT
TRBV5-1	-	TRBJ1-1	-	CASSSNLRSAEAFF	TGCGCCAGCAGCTCCAACCTACGGAGCGCTGAAGCTTTCTTT
TRBV9	few	TRBJ2-5	TRBD2	CASSVTGTSTSETQYF	TGTGCCAGCAGCGTAACCGGGACTAGCACAAGCGAGACCCAGTACTTC
TRBV27	few	TRBJ2-1	TRBD2	CASSSGGTSGRKQFF	TGTGCCAGCAGTTCAGGCGGGACTAGCGGGAGGAAGCAGTTCTTC
TRBV12-3/TRBV12-4	-	TRBJ2-6	-	CASRRSAGANVLTF	TGTGCCAGCCGGAGGTCGGCTGGGGCCAACGTCCTGACTTTC
TRBV20-1	many	TRBJ2-3	-	CSARGRRGTDTQYF	TGCAGTGCTAGAGGTCGCAGGGGCACAGATACGCAGTATTTT
TRBV5-1	-	TRBJ1-2	-	CASSLEGGINGYTF	TGCGCCAGCAGCTTGGAGGGGGGCATCAATGGCTACACCTTC
TRBV7-9	few	TRBJ1-3	-	CASSLRYGNTIYF	TGTGCCAGCAGCTTAAGATACGGAAACACCATATATTTT
TRBV12-5	-	TRBJ1-2	TRBD1	CASGLMTGINYGYTF	TGTGCTAGTGGTTTGATGACAGGGATTAACTATGGCTACACCTTC
TRBV7-2	-	TRBJ1-5	-	CASSLVGGGARQPQHF	TGTGCCAGCAGCTTAGTTGGTGGGGGGGCGAGACAGCCCCAGCATTTT
TRBV7-2	many	TRBJ2-3	-	CASSLGAWDSGTDTQYF	TGTGCCAGCAGCTTAGGGGCATGGGATTCCGGCACAGATACGCAGTATTTT
TRBV24-1	many	TRBJ2-5	-	CATSDRQIQETQYF	TGTGCCACCAGTGATCGACAAATCCAAGAGACCCAGTACTTC
TRBV18	-	TRBJ1-5	-	CASSTYREDQPQHF	TGTGCCAGCTCTACCTACAGGGAGGACCAGCCCCAGCATTTT
TRBV10-3	many	TRBJ1-5	-	CAISESVNQPQHF	TGTGCCATCAGTGAGTCTGTGAATCAGCCCCAGCATTTT
TRBV7-2	few	TRBJ2-3	-	CASSSVGQRSTDTQYF	TGTGCCAGCAGCTCCGTAGGGCAGCGTAGCACAGATACGCAGTATTTT
TRBV7-9	-	TRBJ2-3	TRBD1	CASSFKDRGGTDTQYF	TGTGCCAGCAGCTTTAAGGACAGGGGAGGAACAGATACGCAGTATTTT
TRBV7-2	-	TRBJ1-2	TRBD1	CASSPGTGGARRGYTF	TGTGCCAGCAGCCCCGGGACAGGGGGCGCCCGTAGGGGCTACACCTTC
TRBV7-2	many	TRBJ2-7	-	CASSPQYEQYF	TGTGCCAGCAGCCCACAGTACGAGCAGTACTTC
TRBV4-1	-	TRBJ1-4	TRBD1	CASSQPGRGQEKLFF	TGCGCCAGCAGCCAACCCGGCAGGGGGCAGGAAAAACTGTTTTTT
TRBV7-7	few	TRBJ2-5	-	CASRSGTEETQYF	TGTGCCAGCAGGTCCGGGACGGAAGAGACCCAGTACTTC
TRBV9	many	TRBJ2-1	-	CASSPTGPYNEQFF	TGTGCCAGCAGCCCCACTGGGCCCTACAATGAGCAGTTCTTC
TRBV12-3/TRBV12-4	few	TRBJ1-2	-	CASSFSLGYTF	TGTGCCAGCAGTTTCAGTCTCGGCTACACCTTC
TRBV7-9	many	TRBJ2-2	-	CASSLRALFANTGELFF	TGTGCCAGCAGCTTAAGGGCCCTGTTCGCGAACACCGGGGAGCTGTTTTTT
TRBV12-3/TRBV12-4	-	TRBJ2-3	-	CASSFRQFGIGGADTQYF	TGTGCCAGCAGTTTCAGACAGTTCGGTATCGGAGGGGCAGATACGCAGTATTTT
TRBV7-3	few	TRBJ2-2	-	CASSSRGLRTGELFF	TGTGCCAGCAGCTCCAGGGGACTAAGAACCGGGGAGCTGTTTTTT
TRBV12-3/TRBV12-4	many	TRBJ2-3	TRBD2	CASRESSGGAGTQYF	TGTGCCAGCAGAGAAAGTAGCGGGGGGGCCGGTACGCAGTATTTT
TRBV4-1	few	TRBJ2-2	-	CASSQVSGELFF	TGCGCCAGCAGCCAGGTCTCTGGGGAGCTGTTTTTT
TRBV5-1	many	TRBJ1-1	TRBD1	CASSLTRQGLGAFF	TGCGCCAGCAGCCTGACTCGACAGGGCCTCGGAGCTTTCTTT
TRBV21-1	few	TRBJ2-5	-	CASSKGRETQYF	TGTGCCAGCAGCAAAGGCCGGGAGACCCAGTACTTC